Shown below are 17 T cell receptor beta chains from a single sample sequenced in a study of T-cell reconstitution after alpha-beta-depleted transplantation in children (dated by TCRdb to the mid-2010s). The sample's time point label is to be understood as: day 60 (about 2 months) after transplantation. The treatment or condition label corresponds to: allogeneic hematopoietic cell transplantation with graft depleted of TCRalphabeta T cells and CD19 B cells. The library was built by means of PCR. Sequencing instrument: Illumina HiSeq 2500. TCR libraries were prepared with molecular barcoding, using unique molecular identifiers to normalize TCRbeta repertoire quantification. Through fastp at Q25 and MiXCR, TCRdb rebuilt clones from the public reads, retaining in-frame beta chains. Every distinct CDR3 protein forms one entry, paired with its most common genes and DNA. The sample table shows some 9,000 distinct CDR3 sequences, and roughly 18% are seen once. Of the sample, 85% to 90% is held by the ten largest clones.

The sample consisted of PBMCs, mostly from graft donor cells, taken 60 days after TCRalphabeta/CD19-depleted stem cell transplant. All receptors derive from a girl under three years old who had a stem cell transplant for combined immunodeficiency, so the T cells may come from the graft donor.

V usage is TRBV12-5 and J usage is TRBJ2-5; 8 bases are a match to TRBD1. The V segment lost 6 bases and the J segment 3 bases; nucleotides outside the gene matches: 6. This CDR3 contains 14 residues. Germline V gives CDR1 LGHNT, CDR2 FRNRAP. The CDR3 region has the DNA TGTGCTAGTGGGCACGGACAGGGCGAAGAGACCCAGTACTTC. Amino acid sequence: CASGHGQGEETQYF.

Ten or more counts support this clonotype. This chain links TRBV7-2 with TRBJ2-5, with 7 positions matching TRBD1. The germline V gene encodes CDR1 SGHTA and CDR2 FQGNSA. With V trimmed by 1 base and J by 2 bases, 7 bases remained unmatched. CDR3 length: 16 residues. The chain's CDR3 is CASSLGWTGRQETQYF. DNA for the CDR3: TGTGCCAGCAGCTTAGGGTGGACAGGAAGACAAGAGACCCAGTACTTC.

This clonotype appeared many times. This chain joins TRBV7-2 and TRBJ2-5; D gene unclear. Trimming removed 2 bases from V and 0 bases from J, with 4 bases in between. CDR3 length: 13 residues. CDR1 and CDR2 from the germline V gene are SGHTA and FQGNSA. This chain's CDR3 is CASSLYYQETQYF. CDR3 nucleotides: TGTGCCAGCAGCTTATACTACCAAGAGACCCAGTACTTC.

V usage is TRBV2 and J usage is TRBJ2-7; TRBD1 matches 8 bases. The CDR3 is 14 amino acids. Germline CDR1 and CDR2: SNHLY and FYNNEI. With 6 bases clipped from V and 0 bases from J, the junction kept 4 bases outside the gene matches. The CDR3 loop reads CASSQDRDSYEQYF. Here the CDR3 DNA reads TGTGCCAGCAGCCAGGACAGGGACTCCTACGAGCAGTACTTC.

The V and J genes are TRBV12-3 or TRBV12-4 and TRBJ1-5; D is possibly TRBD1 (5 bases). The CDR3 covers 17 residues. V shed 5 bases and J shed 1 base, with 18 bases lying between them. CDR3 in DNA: TGTGCCAGCAGTCCCCAAGTCGGGGGATACAGCAATCAGCCCCAGCATTTT. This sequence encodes CASSPQVGGYSNQPQHF.

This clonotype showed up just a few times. The CDR3 sequence: CASSFGQGETQYF. For the CDR3, the DNA is TGTGCCAGCAGCTTCGGACAGGGGGAGACCCAGTACTTC. V and J are TRBV28 and TRBJ2-5; 9 bases are shared with TRBD1. This CDR3 spans 13 amino acids. In germline, CDR1 is MDHEN, CDR2 SYDVKM. The ends lost 6 bases at V and 5 bases at J; junction bases unmatched: 4. Full variable domain (missing parts from reference TRBV28 and TRBJ2-5): DVKVTQSSRYLVKRTGEKVFLECVQDMDHENMFWYRQDPGLGLRLIYFSYDVKMKEKGDIPEGYSVSREKKERFSLILESASTNQTSMYLCASSFGQGETQYFGPGTRLLVL.

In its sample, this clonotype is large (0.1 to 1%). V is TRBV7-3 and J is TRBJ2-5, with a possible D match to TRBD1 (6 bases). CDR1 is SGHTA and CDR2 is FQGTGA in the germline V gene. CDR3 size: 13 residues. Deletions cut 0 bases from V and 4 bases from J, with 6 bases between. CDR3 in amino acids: CASSLTGGETQYF. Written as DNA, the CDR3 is TGTGCCAGCAGCTTAACAGGGGGAGAGACCCAGTACTTC.

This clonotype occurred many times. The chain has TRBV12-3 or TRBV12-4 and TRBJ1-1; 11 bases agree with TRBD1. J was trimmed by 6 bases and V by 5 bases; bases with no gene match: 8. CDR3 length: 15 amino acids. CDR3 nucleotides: TGTGCCAGCAGTCTCACTGGGGGACAGGGGGCTGAAGCTTTCTTT. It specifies CASSLTGGQGAEAFF.

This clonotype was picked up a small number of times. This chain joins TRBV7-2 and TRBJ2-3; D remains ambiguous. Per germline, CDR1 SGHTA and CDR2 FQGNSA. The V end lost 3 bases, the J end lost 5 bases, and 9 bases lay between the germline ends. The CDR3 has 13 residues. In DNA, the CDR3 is TGTGCCAGCAGCTTTCGCAGTAAAGATACGCAGTATTTT. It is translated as CASSFRSKDTQYF.

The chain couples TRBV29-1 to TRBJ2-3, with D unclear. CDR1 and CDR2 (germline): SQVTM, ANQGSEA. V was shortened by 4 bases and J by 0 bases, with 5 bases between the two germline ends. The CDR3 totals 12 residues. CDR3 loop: CSVGGSTDTQYF. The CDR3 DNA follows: TGCAGCGTTGGTGGTAGCACAGATACGCAGTATTTT.

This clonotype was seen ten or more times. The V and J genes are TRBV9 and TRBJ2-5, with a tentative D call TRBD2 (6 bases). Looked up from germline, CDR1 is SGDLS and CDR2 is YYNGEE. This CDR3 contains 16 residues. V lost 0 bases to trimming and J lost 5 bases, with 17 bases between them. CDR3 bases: TGTGCCAGCAGCGTAGAGTCGTTGGCGGGGACCGAGACCCAGTACTTC. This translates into CASSVESLAGTETQYF. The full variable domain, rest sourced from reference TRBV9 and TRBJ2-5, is DSGVTQTPKHLITATGQRVTLRCSPRSGDLSVYWYQQSLDQGLQFLIQYYNGEERAKGNILERFSAQQFPDLHSELNLSSLELGDSALYFCASSVESLAGTETQYFGPGTRLLVL.

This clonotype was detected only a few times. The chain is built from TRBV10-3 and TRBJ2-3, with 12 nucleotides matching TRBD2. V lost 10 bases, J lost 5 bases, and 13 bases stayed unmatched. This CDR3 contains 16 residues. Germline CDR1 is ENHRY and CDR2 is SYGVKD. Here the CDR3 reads CATRLLAGGLGDTQYF. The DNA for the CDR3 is TGTGCCACCCGCCTTCTAGCGGGGGGGCTGGGAGATACGCAGTATTTT.

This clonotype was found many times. CDR3 DNA: TGTGCCAGCAGCATCCTGGGGGGGGATGGCTACACCTTC. This translates into CASSILGGDGYTF. V is TRBV6-6 and J is TRBJ1-2, with TRBD1 as a possible D gene (5 bases). The germline V and J ends were trimmed by 6 bases and 6 bases, with 14 bases remaining between them. The CDR3 spans 13 residues. Per germline, CDR1 MNHNY and CDR2 SVGAGI (reference sequence).

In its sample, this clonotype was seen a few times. The CDR3 nucleotides are TGCGCCAGCAGCCAAGGGGTTGTAGGAGGGGGCGAAGGGGATACGCAGTATTTT. It codes for CASSQGVVGGGEGDTQYF. The rearrangement uses TRBV4-3 and TRBJ2-3; D possibly corresponds to TRBD1 (7 bases). This CDR3 region has 18 residues. Trimming removed 1 base at V and 6 bases at J, with 23 bases between. Germline V CDR1 and CDR2: LGHNA, YSLEER.

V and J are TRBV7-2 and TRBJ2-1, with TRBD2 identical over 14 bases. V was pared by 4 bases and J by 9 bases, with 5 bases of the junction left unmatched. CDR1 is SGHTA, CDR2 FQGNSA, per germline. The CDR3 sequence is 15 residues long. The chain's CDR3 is CASSSGLAGVSEQFF. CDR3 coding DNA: TGTGCCAGCAGCTCGGGACTAGCGGGAGTTAGTGAGCAGTTCTTC.

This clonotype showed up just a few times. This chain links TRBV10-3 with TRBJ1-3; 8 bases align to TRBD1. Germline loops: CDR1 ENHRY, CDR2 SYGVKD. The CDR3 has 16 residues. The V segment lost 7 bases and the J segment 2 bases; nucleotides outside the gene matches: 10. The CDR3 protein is CAITDWTGSAGNTIYF. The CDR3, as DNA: TGTGCCATCACTGACTGGACAGGGTCAGCTGGAAACACCATATATTTT.

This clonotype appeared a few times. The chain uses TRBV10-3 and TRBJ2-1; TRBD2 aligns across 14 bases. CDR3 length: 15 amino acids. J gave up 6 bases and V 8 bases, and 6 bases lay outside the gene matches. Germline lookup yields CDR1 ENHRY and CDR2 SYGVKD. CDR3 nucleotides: TGTGCCATCGGGGGACTAGCGGGAGCAAGCAATGAGCAGTTCTTC. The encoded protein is CAIGGLAGASNEQFF.